The 7 T cell receptor beta chains in this list originate from one sample, sequenced in a study of cytomegalovirus exposure and HLA in healthy donors. Here immunoSEQ multiplex PCR was the method, and the copy in TCRdb shows in-frame clones only, minus some. This table holds some 230,000 clones, under 95% found once. The sequenced material came from PBMCs. All receptors come from a woman under 30 in good health and CMV-seronegative.

V is TRBV4-1 and J is TRBJ2-3; D gene uncertain. Looked up from germline, CDR1 is MGHRA and CDR2 is YSYEKL. Trimming pared 1 base from V and 0 bases from J, leaving 2 bases between. CDR3 length: 13 amino acids. CDR3 sequence (DNA): TGCGCCAGCAGCCAAGCTAGCACAGATACGCAGTATTTT. Translation gives CASSQASTDTQYF.

The chain is built from TRBV5-1 and TRBJ1-5; 7 bases are shared with TRBD1. Germline V gene data show CDR1 as SGHRS and CDR2 as YFSETQ. This CDR3 is built from 14 residues. Unmatched junction bases numbered 6, after V lost 4 bases and J lost 5 bases. For the CDR3, the DNA is TGCGCCAGCAGCCTAGACAGGGCTGATCAGCCCCAGCATTTT. This encodes CASSLDRADQPQHF.

This clone was counted once. CDR3 bases: TGTGCCTGGGTACAGGGAAGGAACACTGAAGCTTTCTTT. It yields the protein CAWVQGRNTEAFF. This rearrangement joins TRBV30 to TRBJ1-1; a weak D match, TRBD1 (6 bases). This CDR3 has 13 amino acids. Germline V lookup: CDR1 GTSNPN, CDR2 SVGIG (reference sequence). Trimming left V 5 bases short and J 1 base short, with 11 bases between.

This clone was seen once. The chain links TRBV6-5 to TRBJ2-7; 11 bases map to TRBD1. CDR1 and CDR2 from the germline V gene are MNHEY and SVGAGI. With V trimmed by 4 bases and J by 2 bases, 7 bases remained unmatched. The CDR3 sequence is 16 residues long. The CDR3 loop is CASSFNPGQGAYEQYF. The CDR3 nucleotides read TGTGCCAGCAGTTTTAATCCGGGACAGGGGGCCTACGAGCAGTACTTC.

The CDR3 protein is CASSDWDRNEKLFF. Written as DNA, the CDR3 is TGTGCCAGCAGCGACTGGGACAGGAATGAAAAACTGTTTTTT. This chain joins TRBV21-1 and TRBJ1-4; TRBD1 is the table's D call and was not checked against the DNA. TRBV21-1 is a pseudogene locus. The CDR3 extends over 14 amino acids.

V and J are TRBV6-5 and TRBJ1-2; D may be TRBD1 (5 bases). The CDR3 spans 14 residues. In germline, CDR1 is MNHEY, CDR2 SVGAGI. Trimming cost V 10 bases and J 2 bases, with 17 bases left between them. This chain's CDR3 is CATEGRVSNYGYTF. CDR3 nucleotide sequence: TGTGCCACCGAGGGGAGGGTATCGAACTATGGCTACACCTTC.

This chain joins TRBV19 and TRBJ1-1; D is perhaps TRBD1 (6 bases). Trimming left V 10 bases short and J 3 bases short, with 12 bases between. The CDR3 has 12 residues. Germline V gene sequence: CDR1 LNHDA, CDR2 SQIVND (reference sequence). The CDR3 region has the DNA TGTGCCACGGGGGGCGCGTACACTGAAGCTTTCTTT. Encoded protein: CATGGAYTEAFF.